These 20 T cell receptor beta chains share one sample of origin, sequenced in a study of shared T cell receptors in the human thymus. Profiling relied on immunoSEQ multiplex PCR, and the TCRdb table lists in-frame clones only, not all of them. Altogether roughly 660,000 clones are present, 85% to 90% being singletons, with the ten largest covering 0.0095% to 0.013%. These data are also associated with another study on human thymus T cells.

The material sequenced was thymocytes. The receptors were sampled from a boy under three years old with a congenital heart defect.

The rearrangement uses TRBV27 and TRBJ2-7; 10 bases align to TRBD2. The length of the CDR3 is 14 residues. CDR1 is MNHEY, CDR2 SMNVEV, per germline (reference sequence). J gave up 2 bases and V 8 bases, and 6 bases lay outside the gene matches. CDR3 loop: CASPLAGSAYEQYF. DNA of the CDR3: TGTGCCAGCCCACTAGCGGGGTCAGCCTACGAGCAGTACTTC.

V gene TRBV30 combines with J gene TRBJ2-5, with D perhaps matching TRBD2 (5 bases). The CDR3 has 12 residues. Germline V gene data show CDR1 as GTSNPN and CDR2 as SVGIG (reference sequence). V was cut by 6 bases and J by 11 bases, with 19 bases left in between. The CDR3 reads CACSVGFGEQYF. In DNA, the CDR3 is TGTGCCTGCTCGGTGGGGTTTGGGGAGCAGTACTTC.

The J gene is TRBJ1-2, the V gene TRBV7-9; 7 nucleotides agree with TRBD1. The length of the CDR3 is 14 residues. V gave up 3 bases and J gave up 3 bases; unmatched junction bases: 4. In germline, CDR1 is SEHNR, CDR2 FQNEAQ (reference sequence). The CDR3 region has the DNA TGTGCCAGCAGCTTCGGGACAGTTCACTATGGCTACACCTTC. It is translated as CASSFGTVHYGYTF.

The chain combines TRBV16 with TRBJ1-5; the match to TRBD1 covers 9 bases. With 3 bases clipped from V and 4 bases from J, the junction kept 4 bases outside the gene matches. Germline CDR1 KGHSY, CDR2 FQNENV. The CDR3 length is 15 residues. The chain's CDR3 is CASSHWDRANQPQHF. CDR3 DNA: TGTGCCAGCAGCCACTGGGACAGGGCGAATCAGCCCCAGCATTTT.

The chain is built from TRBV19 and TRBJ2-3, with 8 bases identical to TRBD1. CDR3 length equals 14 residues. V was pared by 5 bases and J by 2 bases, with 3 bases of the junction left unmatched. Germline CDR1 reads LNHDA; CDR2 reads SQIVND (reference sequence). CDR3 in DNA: TGTGCCAGTAGTTGGGACAGGAACACAGATACGCAGTATTTT. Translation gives CASSWDRNTDTQYF. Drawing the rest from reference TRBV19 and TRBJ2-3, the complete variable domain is DGGITQSPKYLFRKEGQNVTLSCEQNLNHDAMYWYRQDPGQGLRLIYYSQIVNDFQKGDIAEGYSVSREKKESFPLTVTSAQKNPTAFYLCASSWDRNTDTQYFGPGTRLTVL.

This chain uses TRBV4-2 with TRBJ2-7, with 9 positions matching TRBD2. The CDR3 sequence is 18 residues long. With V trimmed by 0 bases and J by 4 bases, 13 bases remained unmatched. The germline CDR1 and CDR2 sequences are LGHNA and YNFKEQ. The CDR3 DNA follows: TGTGCCAGCAGCCAAGAATCCCTACTAGCGGGCGGCGGTTACGAGCAGTACTTC. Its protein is CASSQESLLAGGGYEQYF.

The CDR3 sequence: CASSPETGMDQETQYF. The DNA for the CDR3 is TGTGCCAGCAGTCCTGAGACAGGGATGGACCAAGAGACCCAGTACTTC. The V and J genes are TRBV27 and TRBJ2-5; 7 bases map to TRBD1. The germline CDR1 and CDR2 sequences are MNHEY and SMNVEV (reference sequence). The junction had 9 bases not matched to a gene; V was cut back by 5 bases and J by 0 bases. This CDR3 is built from 16 residues.

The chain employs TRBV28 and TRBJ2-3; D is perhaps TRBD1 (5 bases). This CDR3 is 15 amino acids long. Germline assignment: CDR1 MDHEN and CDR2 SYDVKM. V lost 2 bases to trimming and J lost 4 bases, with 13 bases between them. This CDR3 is CASSLRAGSSDTQYF. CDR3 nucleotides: TGTGCCAGCAGTTTACGGGCAGGGTCTTCAGATACGCAGTATTTT.

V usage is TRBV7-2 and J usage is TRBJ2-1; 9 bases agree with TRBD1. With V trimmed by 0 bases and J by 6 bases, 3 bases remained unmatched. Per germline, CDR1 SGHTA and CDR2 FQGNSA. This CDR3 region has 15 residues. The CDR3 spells CASSLAGQGRNEQFF. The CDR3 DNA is TGTGCCAGCAGCTTAGCGGGACAGGGACGCAATGAGCAGTTCTTC.

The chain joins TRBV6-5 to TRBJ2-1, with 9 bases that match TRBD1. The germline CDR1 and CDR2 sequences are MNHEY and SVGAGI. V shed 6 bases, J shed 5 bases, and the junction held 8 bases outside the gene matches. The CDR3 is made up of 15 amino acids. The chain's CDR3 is CASSKRDRENNEQFF. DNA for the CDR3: TGTGCCAGCAGCAAACGGGACAGGGAAAACAATGAGCAGTTCTTC.

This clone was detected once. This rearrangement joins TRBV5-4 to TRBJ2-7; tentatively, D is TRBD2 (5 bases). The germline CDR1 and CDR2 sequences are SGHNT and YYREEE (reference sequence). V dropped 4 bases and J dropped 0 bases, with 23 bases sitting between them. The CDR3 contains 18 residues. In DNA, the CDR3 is TGTGCCAGCAGCCTAGGACTCGACGGGCCCGTACCCTCCTACGAGCAGTACTTC. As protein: CASSLGLDGPVPSYEQYF.

Here the CDR3 reads CASSLGASLYEQYF. CDR3 in DNA: TGTGCCAGCAGCTTAGGGGCCAGCCTCTACGAGCAGTACTTC. The J gene is TRBJ2-7, the V gene TRBV7-2; no firm D call. Germline V gives CDR1 SGHTA, CDR2 FQGNSA. This CDR3 contains 14 residues. Trimming left V 1 base short and J 3 bases short, with 10 bases between.

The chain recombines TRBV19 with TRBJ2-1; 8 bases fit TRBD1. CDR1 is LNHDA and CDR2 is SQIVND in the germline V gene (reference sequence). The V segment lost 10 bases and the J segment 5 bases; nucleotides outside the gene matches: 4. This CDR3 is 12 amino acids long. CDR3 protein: CATGQGNNEQFF. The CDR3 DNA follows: TGTGCCACTGGACAGGGCAACAATGAGCAGTTCTTC.

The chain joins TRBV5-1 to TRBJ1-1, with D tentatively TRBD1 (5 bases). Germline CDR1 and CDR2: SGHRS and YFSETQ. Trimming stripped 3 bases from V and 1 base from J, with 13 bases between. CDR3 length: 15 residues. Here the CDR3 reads CASSWGESGNTEAFF. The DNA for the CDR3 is TGCGCCAGCAGCTGGGGGGAGTCAGGGAACACTGAAGCTTTCTTT.

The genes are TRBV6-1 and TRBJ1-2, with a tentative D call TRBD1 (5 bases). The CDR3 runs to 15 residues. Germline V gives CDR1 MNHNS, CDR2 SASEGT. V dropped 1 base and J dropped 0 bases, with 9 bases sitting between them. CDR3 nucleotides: TGTGCCAGCAGTGAAGAGGGGACTGCTAACTATGGCTACACCTTC. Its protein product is CASSEEGTANYGYTF.

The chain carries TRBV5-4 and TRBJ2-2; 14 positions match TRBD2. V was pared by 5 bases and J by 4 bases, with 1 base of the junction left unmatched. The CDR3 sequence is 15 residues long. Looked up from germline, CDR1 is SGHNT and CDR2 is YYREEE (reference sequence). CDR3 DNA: TGTGCCAGCAGAGGACTAGCGGGAGGCACCGGGGAGCTGTTTTTT. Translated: CASRGLAGGTGELFF.

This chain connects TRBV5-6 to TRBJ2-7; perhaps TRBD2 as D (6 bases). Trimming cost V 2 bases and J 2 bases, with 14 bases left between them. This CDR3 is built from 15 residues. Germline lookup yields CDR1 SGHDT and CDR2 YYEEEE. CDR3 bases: TGTGCCAGCAGCTTCGGCCTACTAGCCCCCTACGAGCAGTACTTC. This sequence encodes CASSFGLLAPYEQYF.

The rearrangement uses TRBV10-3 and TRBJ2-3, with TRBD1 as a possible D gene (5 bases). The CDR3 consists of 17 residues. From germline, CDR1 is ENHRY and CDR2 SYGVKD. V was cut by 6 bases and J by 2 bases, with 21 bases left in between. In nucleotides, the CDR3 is TGTGCCATCAGGGACCGGATTAGAGTTGGGGCCACAGATACGCAGTATTTT. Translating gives CAIRDRIRVGATDTQYF.

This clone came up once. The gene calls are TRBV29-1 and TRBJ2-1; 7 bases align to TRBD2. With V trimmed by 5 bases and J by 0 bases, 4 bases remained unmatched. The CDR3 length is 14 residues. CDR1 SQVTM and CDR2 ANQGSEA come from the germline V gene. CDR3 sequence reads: CSVRGDLSYNEQFF. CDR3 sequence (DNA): TGCAGCGTTCGGGGGGACCTCTCCTACAATGAGCAGTTCTTC.

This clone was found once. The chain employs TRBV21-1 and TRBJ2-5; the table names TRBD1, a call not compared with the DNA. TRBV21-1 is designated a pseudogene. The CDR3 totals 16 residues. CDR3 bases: TGTGCCAGCAGCAAAGGGGGGACAGCTCGACAAGAGACCCAGTACTTC. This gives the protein CASSKGGTARQETQYF.